Following are 9 T cell receptor beta chains from one sample sequenced in a study of T cells in Graves' hyperthyroidism and ophthalmopathy. Amplification targeted TCR beta CDR3 regions from RNA transcripts. The primer set for the first-round RT-PCR of the TCR CDR3 was HTBI. Via MiXCR, TCRdb re-called the multiplex PCR reads, giving one row per CDR3 protein. The top ten hold approximately 6.8% of the sample, which has hundreds of thousands of distinct CDR3 sequences, nearly 45% seen once. The sequenced sample consisted of peripheral blood or thyroid tissue (not recorded which). These receptors all come from an adult man with Graves' disease, either hyperthyroidism or ophthalmopathy (not recorded which).

This chain joins TRBV2 and TRBJ1-1; maybe TRBD1 (5 bases). V lost 4 bases, J lost 0 bases, and 15 bases lay in between. Germline V gene lookup returns CDR1 SNHLY and CDR2 FYNNEI. CDR3 length: 16 amino acids. The CDR3 sequence is CASSAMPGRMNTEAFF. CDR3 sequence (DNA): TGTGCCAGCAGTGCTATGCCGGGACGGATGAACACTGAAGCTTTCTTT.

The chain recombines TRBV29-1 with TRBJ1-4; 8 bases agree with TRBD1. CDR1 and CDR2 (germline): SQVTM, ANQGSEA. This CDR3 spans 11 amino acids. In nucleotides, the CDR3 is TGCAGAGACAGGGGTAGTGAAAAACTGTTTTTT. Protein sequence: CRDRGSEKLFF.

The genes are TRBV7-9 and TRBJ2-5; D unresolved. CDR1 SEHNR and CDR2 FQNEAQ come from the germline V gene (reference sequence). The CDR3 runs 14 residues. Between the trimmed V and J ends, which lost 5 bases and 2 bases, there was a span of 12 bases. Written as DNA, the CDR3 is TGTGCCAGCAGCCACCTTGAGAGACAAGAGACCCAGTACTTC. It translates to CASSHLERQETQYF. The complete variable domain, with remaining parts taken from reference TRBV7-9 and TRBJ2-5, reads DTGVSQNPRHKITKRGQNVTFRCDPISEHNRLYWYRQTLGQGPEFLTYFQNEAQLEKSRLLSDRFSAERPKGSFSTLEIQRTEQGDSAMYLCASSHLERQETQYFGPGTRLLVL.

The genes are TRBV24-1 and TRBJ1-5; D remains ambiguous. The CDR3 is made up of 16 amino acids. Trimming left V 7 bases short and J 5 bases short, with 20 bases between. Germline V gives CDR1 KGHDR, CDR2 SFDVKD. CDR3 in amino acids: CATSVSHGGLDQPQHF. DNA for the CDR3: TGTGCCACCAGCGTTTCCCACGGAGGGTTGGATCAGCCCCAGCATTTT.

The rearrangement links TRBV20-1 to TRBJ2-5; 8 bases align to TRBD2. This CDR3 has 13 residues. Germline V gene sequence: CDR1 DFQATT, CDR2 SNEGSKA (reference sequence). V shed 5 bases, J shed 4 bases, and the junction held 6 bases outside the gene matches. This CDR3 reads CSAPGGNLETQYF. Written as DNA, the CDR3 is TGCAGTGCTCCGGGGGGGAATTTAGAGACCCAGTACTTC.

This chain connects TRBV12-3 or TRBV12-4 to TRBJ2-5; tentative D call: TRBD2 (6 bases). Trimming pared 6 bases from V and 0 bases from J, leaving 14 bases between. This CDR3 spans 15 amino acids. In DNA, the CDR3 is TGTGCCAGCAGCCGGGACTCCCCGTACCAAGAGACCCAGTACTTC. The encoded protein is CASSRDSPYQETQYF.

The CDR3 DNA reads TGTGCCAGTAGTACCCGGACAGGCTTGGGCCTGACTTTC. It specifies CASSTRTGLGLTF. The chain links TRBV19 to TRBJ2-6, with 7 bases fitting TRBD1. Germline trimming cut 4 bases from V and 15 bases from J; bases unmatched to any gene: 9. The CDR3 sequence is 13 residues long. Germline values: CDR1 LNHDA, CDR2 SQIVND (reference sequence).

A single count supports this clonotype. The junction does not match germline at one end; this may be a read error. The chain combines TRBV24-1 with TRBJ2-5, with 7 bases identical to TRBD1. Germline-derived CDR1 and CDR2 are KGHDR and SFDVKD. The CDR3 runs to 15 residues. In nucleotides, the CDR3 is TGTGCCACCAGCGCGACAGGGTTGGACCAAGATACCCAGTACTTC. This encodes CATSATGLDQDTQYF.

This clonotype was recorded many times. This CDR3 is missing its conserved last phenylalanine or tryptophan, likely due to a read error. CDR3 sequence reads: CATSDSGQGYQPQHS. CDR3 nucleotide sequence: TGTGCCACCAGTGACTCTGGACAGGGTTATCAGCCCCAGCATTCT. V gene TRBV24-1 combines with J gene TRBJ1-5, with 8 nucleotides matching TRBD1. The CDR3 spans 15 residues. V dropped 4 bases and J dropped 5; count of bases not matched to a gene: 6. Germline lookup yields CDR1 KGHDR and CDR2 SFDVKD.